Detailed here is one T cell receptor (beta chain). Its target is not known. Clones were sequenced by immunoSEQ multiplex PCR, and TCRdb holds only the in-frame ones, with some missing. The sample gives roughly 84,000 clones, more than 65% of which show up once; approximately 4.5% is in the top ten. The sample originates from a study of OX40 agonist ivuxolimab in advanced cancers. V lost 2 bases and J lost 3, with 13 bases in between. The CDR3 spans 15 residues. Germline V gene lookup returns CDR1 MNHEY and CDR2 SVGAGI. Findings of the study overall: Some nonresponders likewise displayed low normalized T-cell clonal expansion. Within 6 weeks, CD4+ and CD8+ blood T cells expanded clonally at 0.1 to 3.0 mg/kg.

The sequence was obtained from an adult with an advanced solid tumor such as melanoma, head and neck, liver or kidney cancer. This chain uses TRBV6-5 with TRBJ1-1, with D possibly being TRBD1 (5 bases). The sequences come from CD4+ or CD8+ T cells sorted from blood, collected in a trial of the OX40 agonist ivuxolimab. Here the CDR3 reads CASSYGQGSYTEAFF. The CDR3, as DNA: TGTGCCAGCAGTTACGGTCAGGGTTCCTACACTGAAGCTTTCTTT.